A selection of T cell receptor beta chains follows, all from one sample in a study of blood T cell repertoires in COVID-19. Sequenced by immunoSEQ multiplex PCR; TCRdb stores in-frame clones only, minus some. Of 95,000 to 150,000 clones in the sample, roughly 90% were seen once. Specimen: peripheral blood. The source of these receptors is a man aged 45-65 years with acute or convalescent COVID-19. Both conserved end residues are part of each CDR3. The D gene is left open where the match is weak. Size is omitted from some rows. Given values are once, few, many or a class for expanded clones.

D,size,V,J,DNA,CDR3
.,.,TRBV25-1,TRBJ2-5,TGTGCCAGCAAGGCCGGGGAGACCCAGTACTTC,CASKAGETQYF
TRBD2,.,TRBV19,TRBJ2-7,TGTGCCTCTAGTAGATCCAGCGGGGACCTCTACGAGCAGTACTTC,CASSRSSGDLYEQYF
.,.,TRBV9,TRBJ2-6,TGTGCCAGCAGCGGTCAGCGCTCTGGGGCCAACGTCCTGACTTTC,CASSGQRSGANVLTF
.,.,TRBV21-1,TRBJ2-7,TGTGCCAGCAGAACGACTAGCGGGAGGGCCGGATACGAGCAGTACTTC,CASRTTSGRAGYEQYF
.,.,TRBV18,TRBJ1-4,TGTGCCAGCTCACCACCGACAGGTGGACAACTGTTTTTT,CASSPPTGGQLFF
TRBD2,few,TRBV24-1,TRBJ2-7,TGTGCCACCAGTGATCCCGGGACTAGCGGGATTTGTGTCTACGAGCAGTACTTC,CATSDPGTSGICVYEQYF
TRBD1,.,TRBV27,TRBJ1-2,TGTGCCAGCAGTTTATTAGGGACAGAAAACTATGGCTACACCTTC,CASSLLGTENYGYTF
.,.,TRBV7-7,TRBJ2-5,TGTGCCAGCAGCCAAGACGGTATTCCCCAAGGGGCCCAGTACTTC,CASSQDGIPQGAQYF
TRBD2,.,TRBV11-3,TRBJ2-1,TGTGCCAGCAGCCGCGGGACTAGCGGGAGGGTATTCCATACTGAGCAGTTCTTC,CASSRGTSGRVFHTEQFF
TRBD1,.,TRBV30,TRBJ2-7,TGTGCCTGGAGGTTGACAGGGATTGGCGAGCAGTACTTC,CAWRLTGIGEQYF
TRBD2,.,TRBV7-2,TRBJ2-7,TGTGCCAGCAGCCCGGGACTAGCGAGGCAGTACTTC,CASSPGLARQYF
TRBD1,.,TRBV5-6,TRBJ1-1,TGTGCCAGCAGCCCGGAAACAGGGGCCATGAACACTGAAGCTTTCTTT,CASSPETGAMNTEAFF
TRBD2,.,TRBV5-1,TRBJ2-2,TGCGCCAGCAGCTTGGGACTAGCGGGATACACCGGGGAGCTGTTTTTT,CASSLGLAGYTGELFF
TRBD1,.,TRBV2,TRBJ1-4,TGTGCCAGCAGCGGGACAGGGAGAAGCGGGGAAAAACTGTTTTTT,CASSGTGRSGEKLFF
TRBD1,.,TRBV18,TRBJ1-6,TGTGCCAGCTCACCGTCGGGACAGCTAGACAATTCACCCCTCCACTTT,CASSPSGQLDNSPLHF
TRBD2,.,TRBV30,TRBJ2-3,TGTGCCTGGAGTGTACAAGCGGGAAGCGTGGATACGCAGTATTTT,CAWSVQAGSVDTQYF
TRBD1,.,TRBV4-1,TRBJ2-7,TGCGCCAGCAGCCAAGAGCCACGAGGACAGGGTCTTTCCTACGAGCAGTACTTC,CASSQEPRGQGLSYEQYF
.,.,TRBV5-1,TRBJ1-4,TGCGCCAGCAGCTCGGGAAATGAAAAACTGTTTTTT,CASSSGNEKLFF
TRBD1,.,TRBV10-2,TRBJ1-1,TGCGCCAGTCGAGGGGGCGCGGGGACTGAAGCTTTCTTT,CASRGGAGTEAFF
TRBD2,.,TRBV6-1,TRBJ2-1,TGTGCCAGCAGTGAACTAGCGGGAGGGTACAATGAGCAGTTCTTC,CASSELAGGYNEQFF
.,.,TRBV20-1,TRBJ2-3,TGCAGTGCTAGTCTGCTAGCTGAAGATACGCAGTATTTT,CSASLLAEDTQYF
.,.,TRBV2,TRBJ1-5,TGTGCCAGCAGTTGGGCCAGTCGGAATCAGCCCCAGCATTTT,CASSWASRNQPQHF
TRBD2,once,TRBV11-2,TRBJ2-7,TGTGCCAGCAGCTTATCGGGTGGGAGGGTGTACGAGCAGTACTTC,CASSLSGGRVYEQYF
.,.,TRBV5-1,TRBJ2-1,TGCGCCAGCAGATTGAAGGACAGGGAGGGGCTAAGAGGGGGATACAATGAGCAGTTCTTC,CASRLKDREGLRGGYNEQFF
TRBD2,.,TRBV13,TRBJ2-5,TGTGCCAGCAGCCGAGGGACTAGCGGGATCCGCCGGGAGACCCAGTACTTC,CASSRGTSGIRRETQYF
.,.,TRBV10-3,TRBJ2-1,TGTGCCATCAGGGGCACTAGCTACAATGAGCAGTTCTTC,CAIRGTSYNEQFF
TRBD2,.,TRBV6-2/TRBV6-3,TRBJ2-7,TGTGCCAGCAGTTATGCGGGACTAGCGGGAGGGACTAACTCCTACGAGCAGTACTTC,CASSYAGLAGGTNSYEQYF
.,.,TRBV15,TRBJ2-3,TGTGCCACCAGCAGAGTAACTGGAAGCGCAGATACGCAGTATTTT,CATSRVTGSADTQYF
.,once,TRBV5-1,TRBJ1-2,TGCGCCAGCAGCTCTGATAACAGGGTGAGCGACTATGGCTACACCTTC,CASSSDNRVSDYGYTF
TRBD2,.,TRBV6-5,TRBJ2-1,TGTGCCAGCAGCTCTTCTAGCGGGAGGGTCAATGAGCAGTTCTTC,CASSSSSGRVNEQFF
TRBD2,once,TRBV2,TRBJ2-3,TGTGCCAGCAGTGACGGACTAGCGGGAGAGGCTACGCAGTATTTT,CASSDGLAGEATQYF
.,.,TRBV19,TRBJ1-4,TGTGCCAGTAAAAGGGATGGGGGCGAAAAACTGTTTTTT,CASKRDGGEKLFF
.,.,TRBV5-8,TRBJ1-5,TGTGCCAGCAGCTTGGGTCAATATCAGCCCCAGCATTTT,CASSLGQYQPQHF
.,once,TRBV11-2,TRBJ2-3,TGTGCCAGCAGCTTCGTAGGGGGTGAAGATACGCAGTATTTT,CASSFVGGEDTQYF
TRBD1,.,TRBV6-1,TRBJ2-7,TGTGCCAGCAGTACAGGGGTTTTCGAGCAGTACTTC,CASSTGVFEQYF
.,few,TRBV5-6,TRBJ1-6,TGTGCCAGCAGCTTGAAGGGGACCTATAATTCACCCCTCCACTTT,CASSLKGTYNSPLHF
TRBD2,.,TRBV7-2,TRBJ2-2,TGTGCCAGCAGCTTCGTAGCGGGAGGCGACACCGGGGAGCTGTTTTTT,CASSFVAGGDTGELFF
.,.,TRBV7-9,TRBJ1-1,TGTGCCAGCCTACATCCGGGGGGCCTATCTCAAGCTTTCTTT,CASLHPGGLSQAFF
.,.,TRBV12-3/TRBV12-4,TRBJ2-1,TGTGCCAGCAGTTTAGCGGGGGCCCATGAGCAGTTCTTC,CASSLAGAHEQFF
TRBD2,.,TRBV24-1,TRBJ2-1,TGTGCCACCAGGGGGACTAGCGGGAGGACCTCCTACAATGAGCAGTTCTTC,CATRGTSGRTSYNEQFF
.,.,TRBV6-5,TRBJ1-5,TGTGCCAGCCGAGGAGGAACGGACAATCAGCCCCAGCATTTT,CASRGGTDNQPQHF
.,.,TRBV6-5,TRBJ1-3,TGTGCCAGCAGTATTCTACACGGGACAGGAAACACCATATATTTT,CASSILHGTGNTIYF
.,few,TRBV4-1,TRBJ1-3,TGCGCCAGCAGCCAAGTCTCCTACTCTGGAAACACCATATATTTT,CASSQVSYSGNTIYF
.,.,TRBV5-1,TRBJ1-5,TGCGCCAGCAGCTTGGGTAGAGGGATCAATCAGCCCCAGCATTTT,CASSLGRGINQPQHF
.,.,TRBV27,TRBJ2-1,TGTGCCAGCAGTCTGCGGGCGGGGTACAATGAGCAGTTCTTC,CASSLRAGYNEQFF
TRBD1,.,TRBV6-4,TRBJ1-2,TGTGCCAGCAGTGACAGGGGGCGAGGGTATGGCTACACCTTC,CASSDRGRGYGYTF
TRBD1,.,TRBV27,TRBJ1-5,TGTGCCAGCAGTTTAGGAGGGGGCAGACCCAATCAGCCCCAGCATTTT,CASSLGGGRPNQPQHF
.,.,TRBV12-3/TRBV12-4,TRBJ1-5,TGTGCCAGCAGTTTAGGAAGGGGTCAGCCCCAGCATTTT,CASSLGRGQPQHF
TRBD1,.,TRBV4-1,TRBJ1-5,TGCGCCAGCAGCCAAACGACAGGGGTAAGGCCCCAGCATTTT,CASSQTTGVRPQHF
.,.,TRBV5-8,TRBJ1-4,TGTGCCAGCACTCGGCGGGGGGGCGCGGGTGAAAAACTGTTTTTT,CASTRRGGAGEKLFF
TRBD2,.,TRBV2,TRBJ2-1,TGTGCCAGCAGTGCGGCGGGAGGTTTTGAGCAGTTCTTC,CASSAAGGFEQFF
TRBD1,.,TRBV6-2/TRBV6-3,TRBJ1-5,TGTGCCAGCAGTTACGTGGGACAGAATCAGCCCCAGCATTTT,CASSYVGQNQPQHF
.,.,TRBV12-3/TRBV12-4,TRBJ1-4,TGTGCCAGCAGCCGAGCTTTAGAAAAACTGTTTTTT,CASSRALEKLFF
.,.,TRBV7-9,TRBJ1-4,TGTGCCAGCAGCTTAAATGCAGGCGAAAAACTGTTTTTT,CASSLNAGEKLFF
TRBD1,.,TRBV19,TRBJ1-2,TGTGCCAGTAGTCTCGAGGACAGGGCGGGTGGCTACACCTTC,CASSLEDRAGGYTF
.,.,TRBV11-2,TRBJ2-5,TGTGCCAGCAGCCGACCTTCTCTAGCTGGGGAGACCCAGTACTTC,CASSRPSLAGETQYF